This T cell receptor (beta chain) was identified during a study of blood T cells in healthy people across ages (dated by TCRdb to the mid-2010s). Notes on the research overall: In model experiments, template switching captured about one uniquely barcoded TCR beta cDNA molecule for every two T cells. To track age-related changes in TCR beta repertoire diversity, the study relied on deep sequencing normalized with unique cDNA molecular identifiers. Donors were grouped into four age groups: young (average approximately 15 years), middle-aged (roughly 40), aged (over 55) and long-lived (over 80). To avoid experimental bias, donors of different ages were distributed randomly across sequencing lanes. The study analyzed two additional independent replicas of 1 million unique cDNA reads from the same blood draw for two donors, one aged 18 to 29 and one aged 80 or older. On the study overall, not on this receptor specifically: Conclusive comparison of naive and antigen-experienced compartments was prevented by the profiling of bulk unsorted PBMCs. Observed TCR beta diversity per million T cells fell roughly linearly with age, and a significant reduction was already apparent by age roughly 40. Estimates of total diversity based on one million sequenced T cells were regarded as lower bounds and as underestimates. The CMV infection status of donors was not known, potentially confounding age-related changes in expanded clonotypes. A strong correlation was found between observed TCR beta diversity and the percentage of naive T cells measured by flow cytometry. Compared with the aged group, the long-lived group had more naive CD4+ T cells, fewer expanded clones and increased TCR diversity, a pattern suggesting age selection.

The library was prepared using 5' RACE. The instrument given in TCRdb is Illumina HiSeq 2500. A second PCR of roughly 6 to 12 cycles was performed with a sample-barcoded 5' primer and a J-beta primer mix. A unique molecular identifier was introduced onto each TCR beta cDNA molecule by a template-switch 5' adaptor carrying 12 random nucleotides. Each sample yielded at least 3 million CDR3-containing paired-end reads. All of the RNA was converted into first-strand cDNA using the Mint cDNA synthesis kit, with a TRBC-specific oligonucleotide serving as the primer. Following uracil-DNA glycosylase treatment, all cDNA underwent a first 18-cycle PCR with the universal primers M1SS and BC2_uni_R. As for the original processing: Normalization of each sample was performed by random selection of 1 million high-quality reads, each carrying a distinct molecular identifier. Reads sharing molecular identifiers were discarded rather than binned into consensus sequences. MiTCR, set to a Q25 quality threshold and the strictest error-elimination algorithm, was used for CDR3 identification, clonotype clustering and error correction. A nonparametric unseen species model using Euler transformation provided a lower-bound estimate of total TCR beta diversity. TCRdb handled the public reads itself, with Q25 trimming in fastp and clone calling in MiXCR, and kept productive beta chains. Under each unique CDR3 protein, matching rows form one entry showing the most common genes and DNA. Here the V and J calls rest on TCRdb's processing, not on the authors' analysis. For this sample the table gives about 730,000 distinct CDR3 sequences, of which around 40% were detected only once. Clones ranked in the top ten supply roughly 20% of the sample.

The roughly 39 donors, aged about 6 to 95 years, were systemically healthy Caucasian individuals from Russia. Approximately 10 milliliters of peripheral blood were collected from each donor into EDTA-treated Vacutainer tubes. Ficoll-Paque density-gradient centrifugation was used to isolate PBMCs, with at least 6.5 million per sample. Total RNA, at least 5 micrograms per sample, was extracted from PBMCs with Trizol reagent. The percentages of naive CD45RAhigh/CD27high T cells were determined by flow cytometry on a PBMC aliquot from every donor. In this sample, this clonotype turned up a few times. The antigen it recognizes is unknown. There are no base qualities to consult, and no much larger clone falls within one base. This sequence originates from a woman aged 55-69 years in good health. The sequencing sample was made of blood.

The DNA sequence is TGTGCCAGCAGCCCCGGTAGACAGGGGCTGGGTGACGAGCAGTACTTC. Protein translation: CASSPGRQGLGDEQYF. The chain employs TRBV12-3 or TRBV12-4 and TRBJ2-7, with 8 bases aligning to TRBD1. There are 16 amino acids in the CDR3, from cysteine to phenylalanine inclusive. Only the CDR3 DNA stays, 48 bases, in frame from base 1. Trimming accounts for 6 bases at V and 5 bases at J, while the number of junction bases matched to no gene is 15.